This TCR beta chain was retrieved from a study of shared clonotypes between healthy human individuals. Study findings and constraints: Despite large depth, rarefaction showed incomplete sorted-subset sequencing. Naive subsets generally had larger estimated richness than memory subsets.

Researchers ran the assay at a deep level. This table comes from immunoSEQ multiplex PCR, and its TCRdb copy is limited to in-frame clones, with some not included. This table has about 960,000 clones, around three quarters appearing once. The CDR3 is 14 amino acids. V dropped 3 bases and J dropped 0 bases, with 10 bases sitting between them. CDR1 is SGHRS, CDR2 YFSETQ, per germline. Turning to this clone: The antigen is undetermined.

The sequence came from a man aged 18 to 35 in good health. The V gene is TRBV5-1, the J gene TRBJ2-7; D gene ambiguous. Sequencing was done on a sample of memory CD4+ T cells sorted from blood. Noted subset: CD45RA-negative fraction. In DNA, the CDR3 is TGCGCCAGCAGCTCTGTGATGAGCTCCTACGAGCAGTACTTC. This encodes CASSSVMSSYEQYF.